The 20 T cell receptor beta chains presented below share a single source sample, sequenced in a study of early T cells in non-severe SARS-CoV-2 infection. TCRdb re-called the 5' RACE reads with MiXCR, one entry per CDR3 protein. The data show 98,000 or so distinct CDR3 sequences, approximately 10% seen once. The sequenced sample was whole blood. The receptors originated from an adult who was a healthcare worker with PCR-confirmed SARS-CoV-2 infection or an uninfected control (not recorded which).

The CDR3 DNA sequence: TGTGCCAGCAGCTCCCCTTTAGAGAGTGGGACCCCTTACAATGAGCAGTTCTTC. Translation: CASSSPLESGTPYNEQFF. The chain is built from TRBV11-2 and TRBJ2-1, with D perhaps assigned TRBD1 or TRBD2 (5 bases each). There are 18 residues in the CDR3. Germline values: CDR1 SGHAT, CDR2 FQNNGV. V shed 4 bases and J shed 4 bases, with 23 bases lying between them.

This clonotype was picked up a small number of times. The V call is TRBV7-3, the J call TRBJ2-2, with 8 bases identical to TRBD1. The length of the CDR3 is 19 residues. Germline assignment: CDR1 SGHTA and CDR2 FQGTGA. Trimming cost V 2 bases and J 5 bases; bases outside gene matches: 16. CDR3 sequence: CASSLQGAGPPVLTGELFF. In nucleotides, the CDR3 is TGTGCCAGCAGCTTACAGGGGGCTGGTCCTCCAGTCCTGACCGGGGAGCTGTTTTTT.

The chain combines TRBV5-1 with TRBJ2-3; D might be TRBD1 or TRBD2, each matching 5 bases. Germline V gene lookup returns CDR1 SGHRS and CDR2 YFSETQ. V was pared by 0 bases and J by 4 bases, with 15 bases between. The CDR3 loop spans 16 amino acids. The CDR3 here is CASSLAGGTRADTQYF. CDR3 nucleotides: TGCGCCAGCAGCTTGGCCGGTGGGACCCGCGCAGATACGCAGTATTTT.

CDR3 bases: TGTGCCAGCAGCGTAGACGGGGACACAGATACGCAGTATTTT. Translating it yields CASSVDGDTDTQYF. The chain couples TRBV9 to TRBJ2-3, with TRBD2 as a possible D gene (5 bases). Germline V gives CDR1 SGDLS, CDR2 YYNGEE. The CDR3 loop spans 14 amino acids. The V and J ends lost 0 bases and 2 bases respectively, with 7 bases between them.

This clonotype was picked up a small number of times. The germline gene is not matched at one end of the junction; a read error may be the cause. The rearrangement joins TRBV28 to TRBJ2-5; D ambiguous. The CDR3 consists of 16 residues. Germline V CDR1 and CDR2: MDHEN, SYDVKM. The CDR3 spells CASSPPEDASQGTQYF. CDR3 nucleotides: TGTGCCAGCAGTCCCCCCGAGGACGCCAGCCAAGGGACCCAGTACTTC.

This clonotype has a count of ten or more. V gene TRBV18 combines with J gene TRBJ1-5; D gene uncertain. The CDR3 loop spans 15 amino acids. Germline assignment: CDR1 KGHSH and CDR2 LQKENI. V lost 5 bases and J lost 1, with 12 bases in between. CDR3: CASSTAGMSNQPQHF. CDR3 in DNA: TGTGCCAGCTCAACGGCGGGGATGAGCAATCAGCCCCAGCATTTT. The full variable domain, in which reference TRBV18 and TRBJ1-5 provide the parts outside the CDR3, is NAGVMQNPRHLVRRRGQEARLRCSPMKGHSHVYWYRQLPEEGLKFMVYLQKENIIDESGMPKERFSAEFPKEGPSILRIQQVVRGDSAAYFCASSTAGMSNQPQHFGDGTRLSIL.

There are many counts of this clonotype. The chain recombines TRBV14 with TRBJ2-2; 8 bases are shared with TRBD1. CDR3 length equals 14 residues. V lost 5 bases, J lost 3 bases, and 2 bases stayed unmatched. The germline V gene encodes CDR1 SGHDN and CDR2 FVKESK. The CDR3, as DNA: TGTGCCAGCAGCGGACAGGGCTACACCGGGGAGCTGTTTTTT. Protein sequence: CASSGQGYTGELFF.

The chain carries TRBV3-1 and TRBJ2-3; 9 nucleotides agree with TRBD2. V lost 4 bases, J lost 4 bases, and 6 bases stayed unmatched. In germline, CDR1 is LGHDT, CDR2 YNNKEL (reference sequence). This CDR3 is built from 15 residues. The CDR3 coding sequence is TGTGCCAGCAGCCCCTGGGCGGGGGGGGCAGATACGCAGTATTTT. It codes for CASSPWAGGADTQYF.

This clonotype was seen ten or more times. CDR3 amino acids: CASSPGQVETQYF. The DNA of the CDR3 is TGTGCCAGCTCACCCGGACAGGTCGAGACCCAGTACTTC. The V call is TRBV18, the J call TRBJ2-5; 7 positions agree with TRBD1. This CDR3 has 13 amino acids. Looked up from germline, CDR1 is KGHSH and CDR2 is LQKENI. V lost 3 bases and J lost 5; bases outside the gene matches: 3.

The chain is built from TRBV11-1 and TRBJ2-7, with D maybe TRBD2 (5 bases). V was clipped by 7 bases and J by 3 bases, with 13 bases between them. Per germline, CDR1 SGHAT and CDR2 FQDESV (reference sequence). CDR3 length: 13 amino acids. CDR3 coding DNA: TGTGCCAGCACCCGGGAACTAGGCTACGAGCAGTACTTC. Translating it yields CASTRELGYEQYF.

This clonotype was detected a few times. The chain links TRBV7-2 to TRBJ1-3; no firm D call. The germline V and J ends were trimmed by 1 base and 2 bases, with 6 bases remaining between them. CDR3 length equals 14 residues. Germline V gives CDR1 SGHTA, CDR2 FQGNSA. The CDR3 bases are TGTGCCAGCAGCTTAGTGAGGCCTGGAAACACCATATATTTT. This gives the protein CASSLVRPGNTIYF.

This clonotype was found a few times. This rearrangement joins TRBV12-3 or TRBV12-4 to TRBJ2-1, with TRBD1 matching 7 bases. Trimming at V came to 5 bases and at J to 9 bases, leaving 13 bases not matched to a gene. This CDR3 contains 15 residues. CDR3 residues: CASSPRDREEGEQFF. The CDR3, as DNA: TGTGCCAGCAGTCCCAGAGACAGGGAAGAAGGTGAGCAGTTCTTC.

The CDR3 sequence is CASSEGVDSYEQYF. The DNA for the CDR3 is TGCGCCAGCAGTGAGGGCGTAGACTCCTACGAGCAGTACTTC. This chain links TRBV10-2 with TRBJ2-7, with no clear D. The V and J ends lost 2 bases and 0 bases respectively, with 8 bases between them. The CDR3 consists of 14 residues. Germline loops: CDR1 WSHSY, CDR2 SAAADI.

This clonotype was seen ten or more times. The chain combines TRBV6-2 or TRBV6-3 with TRBJ2-1, with 12 bases matching TRBD2. This CDR3 is 15 amino acids long. Losses at the gene ends were 7 bases for V and 3 bases for J; bases not matched to a gene: 4. Per germline, CDR1 MNHEY and CDR2 SVGEGT. The CDR3 reads CASTTSGRSYNEQFF. DNA for the CDR3: TGTGCCAGCACCACTAGCGGGAGGAGCTACAATGAGCAGTTCTTC.

This clonotype was observed a few times. The chain links TRBV20-1 to TRBJ2-7; D is unclear. Germline assignment: CDR1 DFQATT and CDR2 SNEGSKA (reference sequence). The V end lost 5 bases, the J end lost 2 bases, and 4 bases lay between the germline ends. This CDR3 is built from 10 residues. CDR3 region: CSAGPYEQYF. The CDR3 nucleotides read TGCAGTGCTGGACCCTACGAGCAGTACTTC.

This clonotype was counted many times. The chain combines TRBV30 with TRBJ2-2; D gene uncertain. The CDR3 is made up of 15 amino acids. Trimming cost V 0 bases and J 2 bases, with 10 bases left between them. Germline V CDR1 and CDR2: GTSNPN, SVGIG (reference sequence). As DNA, the CDR3 is TGTGCCTGGAGTGTCGCCCCGTTAAACACCGGGGAGCTGTTTTTT. Its protein product is CAWSVAPLNTGELFF.

This clonotype was detected ten times or more. The CDR3 DNA follows: TGTGCCAGCAGTTACGACGTCTACGAGCAGTACTTC. It translates to CASSYDVYEQYF. V and J are TRBV6-2 or TRBV6-3 and TRBJ2-7; D gene unclear. Per germline, CDR1 MNHEY and CDR2 SVGEGT. V shed 2 bases and J shed 3 bases, with 5 bases lying between them. There are 12 residues in the CDR3.

This clonotype was seen many times. The chain joins TRBV4-1 to TRBJ1-2, with 9 bases identical to TRBD1. The V gene's germline CDR1 is MGHRA and CDR2 YSYEKL. The CDR3 extends over 14 amino acids. Trimming at V came to 1 base and at J to 6 bases, leaving 3 bases not matched to a gene. Written as DNA, the CDR3 is TGCGCCAGCAGCCAAGCTGGGACAGGGAATGGCTACACCTTC. The encoded protein is CASSQAGTGNGYTF.

Of note for this clonotype: One end of the junction varies from germline; a read error may be responsible. V usage is TRBV7-2 and J usage is TRBJ1-4; D ambiguous. The CDR3 sequence is 15 residues long. The germline V gene has CDR1 SGHTA and CDR2 FQGNSA. The CDR3, as DNA: TGTGCCAGCAGCTTTAGACTTGCAACTAATGAAAAACTGTCTTTT. Its translation: CASSFRLATNEKLSF.

In its sample, this clonotype was seen many times. The chain carries TRBV28 and TRBJ1-5, with D possibly being TRBD1 (5 bases). Germline V gene data show CDR1 as MDHEN and CDR2 as SYDVKM. The CDR3 sequence is 21 residues long. V lost 3 bases and J 0 bases, leaving 27 bases between the germline ends. CDR3 amino acids: CASSFPFDSGYLGYSNQPQHF. The CDR3 bases are TGTGCCAGCAGTTTTCCCTTTGACAGCGGGTATTTAGGATATAGCAATCAGCCCCAGCATTTT. Using reference TRBV28 and TRBJ1-5 for the parts outside the CDR3, the full variable domain is DVKVTQSSRYLVKRTGEKVFLECVQDMDHENMFWYRQDPGLGLRLIYFSYDVKMKEKGDIPEGYSVSREKKERFSLILESASTNQTSMYLCASSFPFDSGYLGYSNQPQHFGDGTRLSIL.